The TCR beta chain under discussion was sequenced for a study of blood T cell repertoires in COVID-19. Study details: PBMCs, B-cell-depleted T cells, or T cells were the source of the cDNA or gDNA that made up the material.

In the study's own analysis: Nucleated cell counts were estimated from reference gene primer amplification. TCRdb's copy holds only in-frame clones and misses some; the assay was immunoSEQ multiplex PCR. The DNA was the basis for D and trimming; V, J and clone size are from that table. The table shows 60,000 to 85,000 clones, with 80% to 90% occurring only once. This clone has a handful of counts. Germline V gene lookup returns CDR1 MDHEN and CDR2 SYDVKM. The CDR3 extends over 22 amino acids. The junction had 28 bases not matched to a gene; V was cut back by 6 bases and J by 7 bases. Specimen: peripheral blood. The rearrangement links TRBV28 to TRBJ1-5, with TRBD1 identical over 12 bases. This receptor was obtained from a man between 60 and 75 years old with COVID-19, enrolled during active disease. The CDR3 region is CASSRDVLKLVPGQGAEQPQHF. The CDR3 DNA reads TGTGCCAGCAGCCGCGATGTATTAAAATTGGTGCCGGGACAGGGGGCTGAACAGCCCCAGCATTTT.